This T cell receptor (beta chain) was found in a study of CD8+ T cells in alopecia areata. Study summary: Treated patients swallowed 5 to 10 mg of oral tofacitinib twice daily. Whole-study findings and limits: For lesional scalp, especially alopecia totalis/universalis, clonality was higher than in normal scalp.

Trimming took off 0 bases at V and 8 bases at J, with 8 bases between the two ends. The germline V gene has CDR1 GTSNPN and CDR2 SVGIG (reference sequence). The CDR3 spans 12 residues. Comment on this clone: Antigen: not known.

Reverse transcription of extracted RNA yielded cDNA, which provided the sequencing template. Assay used: immunoSEQ multiplex PCR; TCRdb lists only in-frame clones, some missing. This table holds 75,000 to 100,000 clones, 35% to 50% found once. The source of this sequence is a human donor with alopecia areata. The chain joins TRBV30 to TRBJ2-1; D is possibly TRBD1 (5 bases). The sample consisted of CD4+ T cells sorted from blood. The DNA of the CDR3 is TGTGCCTGGAGTGTCAGGGTTGATGAGCAGTTCTTC. The encoded protein is CAWSVRVDEQFF.